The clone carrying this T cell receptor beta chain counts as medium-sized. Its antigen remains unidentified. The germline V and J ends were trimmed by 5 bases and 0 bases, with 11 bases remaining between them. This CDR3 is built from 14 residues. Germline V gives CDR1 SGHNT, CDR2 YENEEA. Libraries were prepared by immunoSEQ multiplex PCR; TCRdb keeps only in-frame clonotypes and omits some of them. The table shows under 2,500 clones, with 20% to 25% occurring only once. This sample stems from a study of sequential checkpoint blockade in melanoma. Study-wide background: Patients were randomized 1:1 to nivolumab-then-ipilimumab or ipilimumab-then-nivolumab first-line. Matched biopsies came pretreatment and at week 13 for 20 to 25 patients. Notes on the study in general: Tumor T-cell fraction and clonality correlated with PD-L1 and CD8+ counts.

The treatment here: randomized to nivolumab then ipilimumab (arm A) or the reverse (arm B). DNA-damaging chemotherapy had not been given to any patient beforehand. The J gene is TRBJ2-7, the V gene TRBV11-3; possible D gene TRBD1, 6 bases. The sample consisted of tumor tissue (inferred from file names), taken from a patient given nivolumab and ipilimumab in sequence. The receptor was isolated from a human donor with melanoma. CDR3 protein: CASSQDRSSYEQYF. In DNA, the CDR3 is TGTGCCAGCAGCCAGGACAGAAGCTCCTACGAGCAGTACTTC.